This T cell receptor beta chain was documented in a study of blood T cells in healthy people across ages. This clonotype was detected only a few times. Germline CDR1 and CDR2: MNHEY and SMNVEV (reference sequence). V lost 5 bases and J lost 1; bases outside the gene matches: 9. This CDR3 region has 16 residues. A sample-barcoded 5' primer and a J-beta primer mix were used in a second PCR of roughly 6 to 11 cycles. The authors tagged each cDNA molecule using a template-switch adaptor with 12 random nucleotides. In TCRdb, the 5' RACE reads were re-called with MiXCR into one record per CDR3 protein. There are fewer than 800,000 distinct CDR3 sequences in the sample; around 20% occur only once, and roughly 3.4% lies in the top ten. The study drew donors from healthy Caucasian individuals in Russia aged 6 to 90. Peripheral blood from each donor was collected in a volume of approximately 9.5 milliliters.

The chain employs TRBV27 and TRBJ2-3, with 7 bases lining up with TRBD1. The TCR originated in a man between 70 and 80 years old in good health. Sample: blood. In DNA form, the CDR3 reads TGTGCCAGCAGTCCACAGGGACAGCCACGCACAGATACGCAGTATTTT. This translates into CASSPQGQPRTDTQYF.